The rows below give T cell receptor beta chains drawn from one sample of a study of blood T cells in healthy people across ages. MiXCR, run by TCRdb on the 5' RACE reads, gives a single entry per CDR3 protein. The sample includes roughly 1,300,000 distinct CDR3 sequences, roughly 59% of them seen just once. Sequencing input: blood. These receptor sequences come from a man aged 18-30 years in good health. The CDR3 runs from the conserved cysteine through the conserved F or W. The order of the fields is D gene, clone size, CDR3 length, J gene, V gene, CDR3 DNA, CDR3 protein. D genes are given only for firm matches. Only part of the rows carry a size: once, few, many, or a class if the clone is expanded.

D gene: TRBD2; clone size: -; CDR3 length: 15; J gene: TRBJ2-1; V gene: TRBV7-9; CDR3 DNA: TGTGCCAGCAGCTTAAGGCGGGGGGGCTCTACTGAGCAGTTCTTC; CDR3 protein: CASSLRRGGSTEQFF
D gene: -; clone size: once; CDR3 length: 15; J gene: TRBJ2-1; V gene: TRBV3-1; CDR3 DNA: TGTGCCAGCAGCCAAGATTTCCGGGGGCCTAATGAGCAGTTCTTC; CDR3 protein: CASSQDFRGPNEQFF
D gene: -; clone size: -; CDR3 length: 13; J gene: TRBJ2-7; V gene: TRBV20-1; CDR3 DNA: TGCAGTGCCGAAGGGGAAGAGGGGTACGAGCAGTACTTC; CDR3 protein: CSAEGEEGYEQYF
D gene: -; clone size: -; CDR3 length: 14; J gene: TRBJ2-1; V gene: TRBV3-1; CDR3 DNA: TGTGCCAGCAGCCAAGATAGAACTCCCTATGAGCAGTTCTTC; CDR3 protein: CASSQDRTPYEQFF
D gene: TRBD2; clone size: -; CDR3 length: 17; J gene: TRBJ2-1; V gene: TRBV7-9; CDR3 DNA: TGTGCCAGCAGCGACGCCAGCGGGGGGAGCTCCTACAATGAGCAGTTCTTC; CDR3 protein: CASSDASGGSSYNEQFF
D gene: -; clone size: -; CDR3 length: 13; J gene: TRBJ2-1; V gene: TRBV25-1; CDR3 DNA: TGTGCCAGCAGTGAATTTGGCTCAGTTGAGCAGTTCTTC; CDR3 protein: CASSEFGSVEQFF
D gene: -; clone size: -; CDR3 length: 15; J gene: TRBJ2-7; V gene: TRBV6-5; CDR3 DNA: TGTGCCAGCAGTTACTCTGAGGGAGTTTTAAACGAGCAGTACTTC; CDR3 protein: CASSYSEGVLNEQYF
D gene: -; clone size: -; CDR3 length: 13; J gene: TRBJ1-2; V gene: TRBV6-5; CDR3 DNA: TGTGCCAGCAGTGAGGGGTTAGCGTACGGCTACACCTTC; CDR3 protein: CASSEGLAYGYTF
D gene: -; clone size: -; CDR3 length: 15; J gene: TRBJ1-6; V gene: TRBV7-9; CDR3 DNA: TGTGCTAGCAGCTTAGAACGGGGCAATAATTCACCCCTCCACTTT; CDR3 protein: CASSLERGNNSPLHF
D gene: -; clone size: -; CDR3 length: 14; J gene: TRBJ1-2; V gene: TRBV10-3; CDR3 DNA: TGTGCCATCAGTGAGGGGGAACTCCGCTATGGCTACACCTTC; CDR3 protein: CAISEGELRYGYTF
D gene: TRBD2; clone size: few; CDR3 length: 14; J gene: TRBJ2-1; V gene: TRBV29-1; CDR3 DNA: TGCAGCGTTGAAGAGCGGGAGGCCGGCCATGAGCAGTTCTTC; CDR3 protein: CSVEEREAGHEQFF
D gene: TRBD2; clone size: -; CDR3 length: 19; J gene: TRBJ2-1; V gene: TRBV4-2; CDR3 DNA: TGTGCCAGCAGCCAAGATCTTGATAGCGGGGGGGCCCTCGTCAATGAGCAGTTCTTC; CDR3 protein: CASSQDLDSGGALVNEQFF
D gene: -; clone size: -; CDR3 length: 13; J gene: TRBJ1-5; V gene: TRBV2; CDR3 DNA: TGTGCCAGCAGCGAAGGGGAACTCAGGCCCCAGCATTTT; CDR3 protein: CASSEGELRPQHF
D gene: -; clone size: once; CDR3 length: 16; J gene: TRBJ2-2; V gene: TRBV5-1; CDR3 DNA: TGCGCCAGCAGCTGGTTCGCGGGGGCGCGCACCGGGGAGCTGTTTTTT; CDR3 protein: CASSWFAGARTGELFF
D gene: TRBD2; clone size: few; CDR3 length: 19; J gene: TRBJ2-7; V gene: TRBV5-1; CDR3 DNA: TGCGCCAGCACCGGGACCCATCGGCCTAGCGGGACCATCTCCTACGAGCAGTACTTC; CDR3 protein: CASTGTHRPSGTISYEQYF
D gene: TRBD2; clone size: -; CDR3 length: 16; J gene: TRBJ2-7; V gene: TRBV2; CDR3 DNA: TGTGCCAGCAAAGAAACTGCGGGAGGGCCTCCCTACGAGCAGTACTTC; CDR3 protein: CASKETAGGPPYEQYF
D gene: -; clone size: -; CDR3 length: 15; J gene: TRBJ2-5; V gene: TRBV12-3/TRBV12-4; CDR3 DNA: TGTGCCAGCAGTTTCAGCCCGGGACTGATCTACGTGCAGTACTTC; CDR3 protein: CASSFSPGLIYVQYF
D gene: -; clone size: -; CDR3 length: 16; J gene: TRBJ1-2; V gene: TRBV25-1; CDR3 DNA: TGTGCCAGCAGTGATGTGGCGCAGGGACCTAACTATGGCTACACCTTC; CDR3 protein: CASSDVAQGPNYGYTF
D gene: -; clone size: once; CDR3 length: 16; J gene: TRBJ2-1; V gene: TRBV14; CDR3 DNA: TGTGCCAGCAGCCAAGTGGGTACGGGGTTATACAATGAGCAGTTCTTC; CDR3 protein: CASSQVGTGLYNEQFF
D gene: -; clone size: -; CDR3 length: 14; J gene: TRBJ2-7; V gene: TRBV6-5; CDR3 DNA: TGTGCCAGCAGTCCGACACCCGTTACCTACGAGCAGTACTTC; CDR3 protein: CASSPTPVTYEQYF
D gene: TRBD1; clone size: -; CDR3 length: 14; J gene: TRBJ2-1; V gene: TRBV29-1; CDR3 DNA: TGCAGCGTGATACCGGGACAGGGAAGGGGCGAGCAGTTCTTC; CDR3 protein: CSVIPGQGRGEQFF
D gene: -; clone size: -; CDR3 length: 12; J gene: TRBJ2-1; V gene: TRBV12-3/TRBV12-4; CDR3 DNA: TGTGCCAGCAGCCTCGGGAGTCGTGTGCAGTTCTTC; CDR3 protein: CASSLGSRVQFF
D gene: TRBD1; clone size: -; CDR3 length: 13; J gene: TRBJ2-1; V gene: TRBV20-1; CDR3 DNA: TGCAGCGGGGACGGGACAGAATACAATGAGCAGTTCTTC; CDR3 protein: CSGDGTEYNEQFF
D gene: TRBD1; clone size: few; CDR3 length: 13; J gene: TRBJ2-5; V gene: TRBV29-1; CDR3 DNA: TGCAGCGTTGTCAGGGGGCTAGTGGGGGAGCAGTACTTC; CDR3 protein: CSVVRGLVGEQYF
D gene: -; clone size: -; CDR3 length: 12; J gene: TRBJ1-1; V gene: TRBV6-6; CDR3 DNA: TGTGCCAGCAGCCCACGGTCATATGGGGCTTTCTTT; CDR3 protein: CASSPRSYGAFF
D gene: -; clone size: -; CDR3 length: 14; J gene: TRBJ1-6; V gene: TRBV9; CDR3 DNA: TGTGCCAGCTCCCCATTTGTCTATAATTCACCCCTCCACTTT; CDR3 protein: CASSPFVYNSPLHF
D gene: -; clone size: -; CDR3 length: 15; J gene: TRBJ2-6; V gene: TRBV13; CDR3 DNA: TGTGCCAGCAGCTCCTTTATCTCTGGGGCCAACGTCCTGACTTTC; CDR3 protein: CASSSFISGANVLTF
D gene: TRBD2; clone size: -; CDR3 length: 14; J gene: TRBJ2-2; V gene: TRBV6-2/TRBV6-3; CDR3 DNA: TGTGCCACCCAAGGTAGCGGGATTACCGGGGAGCTGTTTTTT; CDR3 protein: CATQGSGITGELFF
D gene: -; clone size: -; CDR3 length: 14; J gene: TRBJ1-2; V gene: TRBV7-3; CDR3 DNA: TGTGCCAGCAGCAATCCTGATAACAGGGAGGGCTACACCTTC; CDR3 protein: CASSNPDNREGYTF
D gene: -; clone size: -; CDR3 length: 13; J gene: TRBJ2-5; V gene: TRBV9; CDR3 DNA: TGTGCCAGCAGCGTATCTAGCGCGGGGACCCAGTACTTC; CDR3 protein: CASSVSSAGTQYF
D gene: -; clone size: -; CDR3 length: 18; J gene: TRBJ2-2; V gene: TRBV7-2; CDR3 DNA: TGTGCCAGCAGCTTAGATGGGGGACCGCCCGGTGACACCGGGGAGCTGTTTTTT; CDR3 protein: CASSLDGGPPGDTGELFF
D gene: -; clone size: -; CDR3 length: 13; J gene: TRBJ1-5; V gene: TRBV4-1; CDR3 DNA: TGCGCCAGCAGCCAAGGACAGTTCGAGCCCCAGCATTTT; CDR3 protein: CASSQGQFEPQHF
D gene: -; clone size: -; CDR3 length: 15; J gene: TRBJ2-3; V gene: TRBV5-1; CDR3 DNA: TGCGCCAGCACCTTTAGTCGTAGCGGCACAGATACGCAGTATTTT; CDR3 protein: CASTFSRSGTDTQYF
D gene: -; clone size: -; CDR3 length: 15; J gene: TRBJ2-1; V gene: TRBV27; CDR3 DNA: TGTGCCAGCAGTTTCCAACAGAGCTCCTACAATGAGCAGTTCTTC; CDR3 protein: CASSFQQSSYNEQFF
D gene: -; clone size: -; CDR3 length: 15; J gene: TRBJ2-3; V gene: TRBV5-1; CDR3 DNA: TGCGCCAGTGTTCTCGACAGCCCGTTCACAGATACGCAGTATTTT; CDR3 protein: CASVLDSPFTDTQYF
D gene: TRBD2; clone size: -; CDR3 length: 16; J gene: TRBJ2-4; V gene: TRBV4-1; CDR3 DNA: TGCGCCAGCAGTCTAGGACTAGCGGGAGCCAAAAACATTCAGTACTTC; CDR3 protein: CASSLGLAGAKNIQYF
D gene: -; clone size: few; CDR3 length: 13; J gene: TRBJ2-7; V gene: TRBV10-3; CDR3 DNA: TGTGCCATCAGTGAGGGCAGGGCTGAAGAGCAGTACTTC; CDR3 protein: CAISEGRAEEQYF
D gene: -; clone size: once; CDR3 length: 15; J gene: TRBJ2-7; V gene: TRBV6-5; CDR3 DNA: TGTGCCAGCAAGGGCCGGTGGCAGGGCTCCTACGAGCAGTACTTC; CDR3 protein: CASKGRWQGSYEQYF
D gene: -; clone size: -; CDR3 length: 13; J gene: TRBJ2-5; V gene: TRBV2; CDR3 DNA: TGTGCCAGCACTCAATCGTACCAAGAGACCCAGTACTTC; CDR3 protein: CASTQSYQETQYF
D gene: TRBD2; clone size: -; CDR3 length: 14; J gene: TRBJ2-7; V gene: TRBV6-5; CDR3 DNA: TGTGCCAGCAGTTGGCCGGGGGGGCTGAACGAGCAGTACTTC; CDR3 protein: CASSWPGGLNEQYF
D gene: -; clone size: few; CDR3 length: 17; J gene: TRBJ2-1; V gene: TRBV4-1; CDR3 DNA: TGCGCCAGCAGCCAAGATGCGATAGCCGACTCCTACAATGAGCAGTTCTTC; CDR3 protein: CASSQDAIADSYNEQFF
D gene: TRBD1; clone size: -; CDR3 length: 14; J gene: TRBJ1-6; V gene: TRBV20-1; CDR3 DNA: TGCAGTGCTGCTACCGGGACAGTTAGTTCACCCCTCCACTTT; CDR3 protein: CSAATGTVSSPLHF
D gene: -; clone size: -; CDR3 length: 15; J gene: TRBJ2-1; V gene: TRBV6-6; CDR3 DNA: TGTGCCAGCAGTTACTCGAACGGTCCCGGAACTGAGCAGTTCTTC; CDR3 protein: CASSYSNGPGTEQFF
D gene: -; clone size: once; CDR3 length: 14; J gene: TRBJ2-7; V gene: TRBV7-9; CDR3 DNA: TGTGCCAGCAGCTCGACCGAAAACGACGACGAGCAGTACTTC; CDR3 protein: CASSSTENDDEQYF
D gene: TRBD1; clone size: -; CDR3 length: 15; J gene: TRBJ1-1; V gene: TRBV28; CDR3 DNA: TGTGCCAGCAGTTCCAGGGGGCGCATGGCTACTGAAGCTTTCTTT; CDR3 protein: CASSSRGRMATEAFF
D gene: TRBD2; clone size: few; CDR3 length: 17; J gene: TRBJ2-5; V gene: TRBV7-2; CDR3 DNA: TGTGCCAGCAGCTTAGTGCGGGGGGAGGTTTTTGTGGAGACCCAGTACTTC; CDR3 protein: CASSLVRGEVFVETQYF
D gene: -; clone size: few; CDR3 length: 13; J gene: TRBJ2-1; V gene: TRBV20-1; CDR3 DNA: TGCAGTGCGGGTATCTGGAGCTACAATGAGCAGTTCTTC; CDR3 protein: CSAGIWSYNEQFF
D gene: -; clone size: -; CDR3 length: 12; J gene: TRBJ2-1; V gene: TRBV28; CDR3 DNA: TGTGCCAACGGACTATTTGGGGGTGGGCAGTTCTTC; CDR3 protein: CANGLFGGGQFF
D gene: -; clone size: -; CDR3 length: 15; J gene: TRBJ2-3; V gene: TRBV14; CDR3 DNA: TGTGCCAGCAGCCATCGGATTAGCGGCACAGATACGCAGTATTTT; CDR3 protein: CASSHRISGTDTQYF
D gene: -; clone size: few; CDR3 length: 16; J gene: TRBJ2-1; V gene: TRBV4-3; CDR3 DNA: TGCGCCAGCAGCCAAGGGGCACAGGGACTAAACAATGAGCAGTTCTTC; CDR3 protein: CASSQGAQGLNNEQFF
D gene: -; clone size: -; CDR3 length: 15; J gene: TRBJ1-2; V gene: TRBV20-1; CDR3 DNA: TGCAGTGCTAGTCAAGGACCGCCCGAGGGGTATGGCTACACCTTC; CDR3 protein: CSASQGPPEGYGYTF
D gene: -; clone size: -; CDR3 length: 17; J gene: TRBJ1-6; V gene: TRBV7-2; CDR3 DNA: TGTGCCAGCAGCTTAGACAGGGACCCTTTCCATAATTCACCCCTCCACTTT; CDR3 protein: CASSLDRDPFHNSPLHF
D gene: TRBD1; clone size: once; CDR3 length: 16; J gene: TRBJ2-1; V gene: TRBV6-1; CDR3 DNA: TGTGCCAGCAGTCGCACTGGGACAGGGGGCAGGGATGAGCAGTTCTTC; CDR3 protein: CASSRTGTGGRDEQFF
D gene: -; clone size: -; CDR3 length: 15; J gene: TRBJ2-7; V gene: TRBV10-3; CDR3 DNA: TGTGCCATCAGTGCTCTCCCCCTAACCCCCTACGAGCAGTACTTC; CDR3 protein: CAISALPLTPYEQYF
D gene: TRBD1; clone size: -; CDR3 length: 16; J gene: TRBJ2-2; V gene: TRBV6-2/TRBV6-3; CDR3 DNA: TGTGCCAGCAGGTCGGGACAGGGGGGGAACACCGGGGAGCTGTTTTTT; CDR3 protein: CASRSGQGGNTGELFF
D gene: -; clone size: -; CDR3 length: 12; J gene: TRBJ2-1; V gene: TRBV2; CDR3 DNA: TGTGCCAGCAGTCCACGACATTGTGAGCAGTTCTTC; CDR3 protein: CASSPRHCEQFF
D gene: TRBD2; clone size: -; CDR3 length: 16; J gene: TRBJ2-3; V gene: TRBV6-5; CDR3 DNA: TGTGCCAGCAGGCAACAGGGACTAGCCTTAGCAGATACGCAGTATTTT; CDR3 protein: CASRQQGLALADTQYF
D gene: -; clone size: -; CDR3 length: 15; J gene: TRBJ2-3; V gene: TRBV6-5; CDR3 DNA: TGTGCCAGCAGCGACCTCAGGGCTAGCACAGATACGCAGTATTTT; CDR3 protein: CASSDLRASTDTQYF